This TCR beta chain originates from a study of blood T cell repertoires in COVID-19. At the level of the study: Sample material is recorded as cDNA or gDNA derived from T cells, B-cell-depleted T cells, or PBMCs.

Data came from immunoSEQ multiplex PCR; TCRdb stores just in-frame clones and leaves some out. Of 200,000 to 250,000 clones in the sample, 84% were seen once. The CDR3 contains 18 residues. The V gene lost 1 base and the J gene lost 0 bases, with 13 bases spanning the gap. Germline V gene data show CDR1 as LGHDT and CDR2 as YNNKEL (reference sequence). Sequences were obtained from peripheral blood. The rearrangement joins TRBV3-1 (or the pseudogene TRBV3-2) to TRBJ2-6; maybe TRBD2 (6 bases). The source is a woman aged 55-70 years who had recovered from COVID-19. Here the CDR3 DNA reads TGTGCCAGCAGCCAAGTTGGGGGGACCAACTCTGGGGCCAACGTCCTGACTTTC. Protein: CASSQVGGTNSGANVLTF.